This T cell receptor beta chain was identified during a study of CD8 T cells in ankylosing spondylitis. Study conclusions and caveats: Reportedly, matched ankylosing spondylitis synovial fluid was significantly enriched for disease-linked clones. Certain motif variants had earlier been reported in reactive arthritis synovial fluid and blood.

This clonotype has at least ten counts. The antigen is unknown. By quantitative 5'-RACE with molecular barcodes, the TCR beta libraries were made. TCRdb re-analysed the 5' RACE reads in MiXCR, keeping a single row per CDR3 protein. The profile shows 200,000 to 300,000 distinct CDR3 sequences, 20% to 30% of them singletons. The ends were cut back, 3 bases at V and 5 bases at J, with 13 bases in the middle. Germline lookup yields CDR1 KGHDR and CDR2 SFDVKD. The CDR3 sequence is 15 residues long. This sequence joins TRBV24-1 and TRBJ2-1; D ambiguous. The receptor comes from a male donor with ankylosing spondylitis or in good health (not recorded which). Sequencing was carried out using blood, either unsorted or a sorted T cell fraction (not recorded which). CDR3 region: CATSDNLGTDNEQFF. In nucleotides, the CDR3 is TGTGCCACCAGTGATAATTTAGGAACGGACAATGAGCAGTTCTTC.